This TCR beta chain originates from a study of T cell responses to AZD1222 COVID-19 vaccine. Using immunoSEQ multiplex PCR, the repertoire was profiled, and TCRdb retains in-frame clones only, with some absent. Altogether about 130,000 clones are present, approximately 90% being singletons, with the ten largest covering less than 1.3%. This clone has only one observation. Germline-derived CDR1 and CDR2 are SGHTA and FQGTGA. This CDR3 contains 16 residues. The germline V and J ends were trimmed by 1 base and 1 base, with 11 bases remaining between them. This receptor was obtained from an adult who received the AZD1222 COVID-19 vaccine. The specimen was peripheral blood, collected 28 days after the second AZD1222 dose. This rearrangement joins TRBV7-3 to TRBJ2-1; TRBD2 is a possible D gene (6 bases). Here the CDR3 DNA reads TGTGCCAGCAGCTTAATAGCGGTTACATCCTACAATGAGCAGTTCTTC. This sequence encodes CASSLIAVTSYNEQFF. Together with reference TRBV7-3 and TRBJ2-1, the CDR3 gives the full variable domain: GAGVSQTPSNKVTEKGKYVELRCDPISGHTALYWYRQSLGQGPEFLIYFQGTGAADDSGLPNDRFFAVRPEGSVSTLKIQRTERGDSAVYLCASSLIAVTSYNEQFFGPGTRLTVL.